This T cell receptor beta chain was sequenced for a study of blood T cells in healthy people across ages. This clonotype was observed a few times. Antigen: not known. Primed by a sample-barcoded 5' primer and a J-beta primer mix, a second PCR proceeded for 7 to 11 cycles. TCRdb fed the 5' RACE reads into MiXCR, producing one record per CDR3 protein. The sample yields about 400,000 distinct CDR3 sequences, 52% seen once. The study's findings and limits: The study found more naive CD4+ cells and higher diversity in long-lived than aged donors.

Looked up from germline, CDR1 is SGHTA and CDR2 is FQGTGA. This CDR3 is built from 18 residues. Unmatched junction bases numbered 16, after V lost 1 base and J lost 8 bases. The rearrangement links TRBV7-3 to TRBJ2-1, with 8 bases identical to TRBD2. The material sequenced was blood. The origin of this receptor is a man in his 60s in good health. CDR3 region: CASSLIPGAGGIGDEQFF. Here the CDR3 DNA reads TGTGCCAGCAGCTTAATCCCCGGGGCGGGAGGTATTGGGGATGAGCAGTTCTTC.